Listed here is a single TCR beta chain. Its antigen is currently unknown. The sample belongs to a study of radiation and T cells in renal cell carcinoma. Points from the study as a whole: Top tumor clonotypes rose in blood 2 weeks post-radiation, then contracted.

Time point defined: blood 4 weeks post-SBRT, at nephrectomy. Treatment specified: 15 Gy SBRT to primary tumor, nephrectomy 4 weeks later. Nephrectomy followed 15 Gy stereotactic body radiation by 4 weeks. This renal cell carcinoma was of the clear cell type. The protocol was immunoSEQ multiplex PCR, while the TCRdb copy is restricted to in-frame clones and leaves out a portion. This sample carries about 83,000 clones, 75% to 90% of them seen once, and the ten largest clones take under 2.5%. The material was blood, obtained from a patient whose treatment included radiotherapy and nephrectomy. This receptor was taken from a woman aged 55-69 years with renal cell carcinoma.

CDR3 coding DNA: TGTGCCAGCAGTTACTCGAACCGTAAAGAGACCCAGTACTTC. Protein: CASSYSNRKETQYF. The V call is TRBV6-5, the J call TRBJ2-5; D gene unclear. CDR1 is MNHEY, CDR2 SVGAGI, per germline. Trimming stripped 0 bases from V and 3 bases from J, with 8 bases between. The CDR3 is 14 amino acids.